A selection of T cell receptor beta chains follows, all from one sample in a study of T cell responses to AZD1222 COVID-19 vaccine. Here immunoSEQ multiplex PCR was the method, and the copy in TCRdb shows in-frame clones only, minus some. The sample lists about 260,000 clones; just over 90% were seen once. Sequenced here: peripheral blood, sampled on day 0 of AZD1222 vaccination. The receptors were gathered from an adult in good health. Both conserved end residues are part of each CDR3. The order of the fields is V gene, clone size, D gene, J gene, CDR3 protein, CDR3 DNA. A D gene is named only where the DNA matches it firmly. Rows may omit the clone size; those that give it use once, few, many or a size class.

>TRBV19|once|NA|TRBJ1-5
CASSIDLYGSWGNQPQHF
TGTGCCAGTAGTATAGATCTATACGGATCCTGGGGCAATCAGCCCCAGCATTTT
>TRBV2|NA|NA|TRBJ2-7
CASSPTRSSDEQYF
TGTGCCAGCAGTCCGACAAGAAGCAGCGACGAGCAGTACTTC
>TRBV7-2|NA|NA|TRBJ1-1
CASSFVRGWERNTEAFF
TGTGCCAGCAGCTTCGTTAGGGGTTGGGAGCGAAACACTGAAGCTTTCTTT
>TRBV4-1|NA|NA|TRBJ2-7
CASSQNRGQAYEQYF
TGCGCCAGCAGCCAAAATAGGGGACAAGCCTACGAGCAGTACTTC
>TRBV5-1|NA|TRBD2|TRBJ2-1
CASSLAGRVNEQFF
TGCGCCAGCAGCTTGGCCGGGAGGGTGAATGAGCAGTTCTTC
>TRBV7-2|NA|TRBD2|TRBJ2-3
CASSSRGSGGAKQYF
TGTGCCAGCAGCTCCCGGGGCAGCGGGGGGGCCAAGCAGTATTTT
>TRBV28|NA|NA|TRBJ2-1
CASSRPRGSSYNEQFF
TGTGCCAGCAGCCGACCGCGGGGCAGCTCCTACAATGAGCAGTTCTTC
>TRBV4-3|NA|TRBD1|TRBJ2-7
CASSPGQAYEQYF
TGCGCCAGCAGCCCCGGACAGGCCTACGAGCAGTACTTC
>TRBV6-2/TRBV6-3|NA|NA|TRBJ2-3
CASSSRIPSSTDTQYF
TGTGCCAGCAGTTCTCGGATACCTTCTAGCACAGATACGCAGTATTTT
>TRBV9|NA|TRBD2|TRBJ2-3
CASGLAGARTDTQYF
TGTGCCAGCGGACTAGCGGGAGCCCGCACAGATACGCAGTATTTT
>TRBV18|NA|NA|TRBJ2-1
CASSPLGGWSSYNEQFF
TGTGCCAGCTCACCCCTCGGGGGCTGGAGCTCCTACAATGAGCAGTTCTTC
>TRBV5-4|NA|NA|TRBJ2-3
CASSYSTDTQYF
TGTGCCAGCAGCTATAGCACAGATACGCAGTATTTT
>TRBV4-2|NA|TRBD1|TRBJ1-2
CASSPDRGNYGYTF
TGTGCCAGCAGCCCGGACAGGGGAAACTATGGCTACACCTTC
>TRBV6-5|NA|TRBD1|TRBJ1-2
CASSTGTAIYGYTF
TGTGCCAGCAGTACAGGGACAGCTATCTATGGCTACACCTTC
>TRBV5-1|NA|NA|TRBJ1-3
CASSEDRLSGNTIYF
TGCGCCAGCAGCGAGGACAGACTCTCTGGAAACACCATATATTTT
>TRBV5-1|NA|NA|TRBJ2-7
CASSLASTVMSYEQYF
TGCGCCAGCAGCTTGGCCTCGACAGTGATGTCCTACGAGCAGTACTTC
>TRBV7-2|NA|NA|TRBJ2-7
CASSPQIGGYEQYF
TGTGCCAGCAGCCCTCAAATCGGGGGTTACGAGCAGTACTTC
>TRBV27|NA|TRBD2|TRBJ2-7
CASSSPTSGNAEQYF
TGTGCCAGCAGTTCCCCGACTAGCGGGAACGCTGAGCAGTACTTC
>TRBV3-1/TRBV3-2|NA|NA|TRBJ1-3
CASRGRYTIYF
TGTGCCAGCAGGGGGAGGTACACCATATATTTT
>TRBV20-1|NA|NA|TRBJ1-4
CSASRGNQNEKLFF
TGCAGTGCTAGTCGCGGGAACCAAAATGAAAAACTGTTTTTT
>TRBV20-1|NA|NA|TRBJ1-1
CSARRRRQAFF
TGCAGTGCTAGACGGCGGAGGCAAGCTTTCTTT
>TRBV9|NA|TRBD2|TRBJ2-7
CASSIPPRTSGNSREQYF
TGTGCCAGCAGCATCCCACCGCGGACTAGCGGGAATTCGCGGGAGCAGTACTTC
>TRBV27|NA|NA|TRBJ1-1
CASSTYDGVNTEAFF
TGTGCCAGCAGTACATACGACGGGGTGAACACTGAAGCTTTCTTT
>TRBV6-5|NA|NA|TRBJ1-1
CASSLGRGGPEAFF
TGTGCCAGCAGCCTCGGACGTGGGGGCCCTGAAGCTTTCTTT
>TRBV6-1|NA|NA|TRBJ1-6
CASSARGGAYNSPLHF
TGTGCCAGCAGTGCCCGGGGGGGAGCCTATAATTCACCCCTCCACTTT